Following are 2 T cell receptor beta chains from one sample sequenced in a study of PD-L1 blockade in urothelial cancer. Measured with immunoSEQ multiplex PCR; TCRdb has only the in-frame clones, and not every one. The sample has 25,000 to 35,000 clones; about 89% are singletons. Sequencing used PBMCs, obtained around atezolizumab (anti-PD-L1) treatment. All receptors come from a man aged 50 to 59 with urothelial cancer.

This chain links TRBV6-5 with TRBJ2-7, with a possible D match to TRBD2 (6 bases). The germline CDR1 and CDR2 sequences are MNHEY and SVGAGI. This CDR3 comprises 13 residues. The germline V and J ends were trimmed by 2 bases and 3 bases, with 8 bases remaining between them. The DNA for the CDR3 is TGTGCCAGCAGTTACGGGGGACTCTACGAGCAGTACTTC. Protein product: CASSYGGLYEQYF.

The chain carries TRBV14 and TRBJ1-6, with 7 bases matching TRBD1. In germline, CDR1 is SGHDN, CDR2 FVKESK. The CDR3 is 17 residues long. V lost 1 base, J lost 10 bases, and 13 bases stayed unmatched. The CDR3 bases are TGTGCCAGCAGCCAAGTACAGACAGGGAGATCGAGGTCACCCCTCCACTTT. Translation: CASSQVQTGRSRSPLHF.